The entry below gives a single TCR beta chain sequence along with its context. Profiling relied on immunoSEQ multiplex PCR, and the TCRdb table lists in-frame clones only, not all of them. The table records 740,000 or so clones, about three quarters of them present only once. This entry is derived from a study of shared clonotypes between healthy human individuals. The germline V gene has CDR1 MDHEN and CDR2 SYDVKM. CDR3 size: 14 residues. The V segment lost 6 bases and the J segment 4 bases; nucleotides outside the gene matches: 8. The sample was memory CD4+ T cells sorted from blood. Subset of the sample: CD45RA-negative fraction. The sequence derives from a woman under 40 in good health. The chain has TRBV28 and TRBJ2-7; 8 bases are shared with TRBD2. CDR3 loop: CASRAGGPQYEQYF. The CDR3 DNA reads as TGTGCCAGCAGGGCGGGAGGTCCCCAATACGAGCAGTACTTC.